This TCR beta chain comes out of a study of blood T cell repertoires in COVID-19. Whole-study context: COVID-19 samples, acute and convalescent, were from the United States, Italy and Spain. Sources were T cells, B-cell-depleted T cells, or PBMCs; the material itself was cDNA or gDNA.

Original methodology: Amplification of reference gene primers provided the estimated nucleated cell counts. Some clones are missing from TCRdb's copy, which holds only in-frame ones; the method was immunoSEQ multiplex PCR. V, J and clone size are taken as reported in that table, and D and trimming were inferred from the DNA itself. The table lists some 300,000 clones, roughly 86% of them singletons. The CDR3 totals 15 residues. Germline V gives CDR1 SGHNT, CDR2 YYREEE (reference sequence). Trimming took 0 bases from V and 4 from J, leaving 11 bases between them. This clone was detected a few times. The sequence was collected from a man in his 70s with acute or convalescent COVID-19. This chain links TRBV5-4 with TRBJ1-3; D unresolved. The sequenced sample consisted of peripheral blood. The CDR3 sequence is CASSLDSQSGNTIYF. The CDR3 DNA reads as TGTGCCAGCAGCTTGGACAGTCAATCCGGAAACACCATATATTTT.